Below, 20 T cell receptor beta chains from the same sample are listed, as sequenced in a study of T cell responses to AZD1222 COVID-19 vaccine. Assay used: immunoSEQ multiplex PCR; TCRdb lists only in-frame clones, some missing. The table lists roughly 180,000 clones, around nine tenths of them singletons, with approximately 0.5% in the top ten. Material: peripheral blood, obtained on day 0 of AZD1222 vaccination. The receptor set was obtained from an adult in good health.

The rearrangement joins TRBV7-9 to TRBJ2-3; 8 bases match TRBD2. CDR1 SEHNR and CDR2 FQNEAQ come from the germline V gene (reference sequence). This CDR3 contains 16 residues. J gave up 2 bases and V 5 bases, and 9 bases lay outside the gene matches. Here the CDR3 reads CASSPGTSRNTDTQYF. The DNA for the CDR3 is TGTGCCAGCAGCCCAGGGACTAGTAGAAACACAGATACGCAGTATTTT.

This clone was recorded only once. This chain connects TRBV28 to TRBJ2-3, with D possibly matching TRBD1 (6 bases). CDR3 length: 13 amino acids. The germline CDR1 and CDR2 sequences are MDHEN and SYDVKM. Trimming left V 2 bases short and J 4 bases short, with 7 bases between. The CDR3 DNA reads as TGTGCCAGCAGTTTACAGGGGCCAGATACGCAGTATTTT. It is translated as CASSLQGPDTQYF.

This sequence joins TRBV7-9 and TRBJ2-2; 8 nucleotides match TRBD1. Germline V lookup: CDR1 SEHNR, CDR2 FQNEAQ (reference sequence). The CDR3 has 16 amino acids. V gave up 4 bases and J gave up 6 bases; unmatched junction bases: 10. The CDR3: CASSSTSTGVPGELFF. The CDR3 DNA sequence: TGTGCCAGCAGCTCCACGTCGACAGGGGTGCCCGGGGAGCTGTTTTTT.

The J gene is TRBJ1-1, the V gene TRBV5-1; D unresolved. Trimming shortened V by 2 bases and J by 4 bases, and 12 bases separated the two germline ends. The CDR3 covers 14 residues. Per the germline V gene, CDR1 is SGHRS and CDR2 is YFSETQ. This chain's CDR3 is CASSFQDRGTEAFF. Written as DNA, the CDR3 is TGCGCCAGCAGCTTCCAGGATCGTGGCACTGAAGCTTTCTTT.

The chain links TRBV4-1 to TRBJ1-2, with TRBD1 as a possible D gene (5 bases). The CDR3 runs to 15 residues. The germline V and J ends were trimmed by 2 bases and 0 bases, with 10 bases remaining between them. CDR1 is MGHRA and CDR2 is YSYEKL in the germline V gene. This CDR3 reads CASSQWDRSNYGYTF. CDR3 DNA: TGCGCCAGCAGCCAATGGGACCGTTCTAACTATGGCTACACCTTC.

This chain uses TRBV4-2 with TRBJ1-3; TRBD1 matches 7 bases. This CDR3 contains 16 residues. V dropped 0 bases and J dropped 3; count of bases not matched to a gene: 5. The V gene's germline CDR1 is LGHNA and CDR2 YNFKEQ. The chain's CDR3 is CASSQDLGQDGNTIYF. The CDR3 DNA follows: TGTGCCAGCAGCCAAGATCTCGGACAGGATGGAAACACCATATATTTT.

The rearrangement joins TRBV7-6 to TRBJ2-7; TRBD2 agrees at 9 bases. The CDR3 length is 18 residues. V lost 1 base and J lost 6; bases outside the gene matches: 16. Germline CDR1 is SGHVS and CDR2 is FNYEAQ. CDR3 amino acids: CASSLGGLAGNPPGEQYF. The CDR3 nucleotides read TGTGCCAGCAGCTTAGGCGGTCTAGCGGGAAACCCTCCCGGCGAGCAGTACTTC.

The rearrangement uses TRBV3-1 (or the pseudogene TRBV3-2) and TRBJ2-3; 9 bases fit TRBD2. Germline CDR1 reads LGHDT; CDR2 reads YNNKEL (reference sequence). V lost 5 bases, J lost 14 bases, and 11 bases stayed unmatched. This CDR3 has 13 amino acids. CDR3 loop: CASSSDSGLARYF. CDR3 bases: TGTGCCAGCAGCTCCGATTCGGGACTAGCCAGGTATTTT.

This clone came up a few times. This chain joins TRBV5-1 and TRBJ2-7; 8 bases align to TRBD1. V dropped 1 base and J dropped 4; count of bases not matched to a gene: 7. Germline CDR1 is SGHRS and CDR2 is YFSETQ. The CDR3 has 15 amino acids. The chain's CDR3 is CASSLYSQGAYEQYF. The CDR3, as DNA: TGCGCCAGCAGCTTGTATAGTCAGGGGGCGTACGAGCAGTACTTC.

Points on this clone: The sample has other DNA sequences that encode this CDR3 too. The rearrangement uses TRBV28 and TRBJ2-1, with 8 nucleotides matching TRBD2. The length of the CDR3 is 16 residues. Germline V lookup: CDR1 MDHEN, CDR2 SYDVKM. The V gene end was trimmed by 3 bases and the J gene end by 3 bases; junction bases not matched to a gene: 7. CDR3 in DNA: TGTGCCAGCAGTTTGGGCGGGACTAGTAGCTACAATGAGCAGTTCTTC. Its translation is CASSLGGTSSYNEQFF. Looking up the rest from reference TRBV28 and TRBJ2-1 gives the full variable domain: DVKVTQSSRYLVKRTGEKVFLECVQDMDHENMFWYRQDPGLGLRLIYFSYDVKMKEKGDIPEGYSVSREKKERFSLILESASTNQTSMYLCASSLGGTSSYNEQFFGPGTRLTVL.

J is TRBJ2-1 and V is TRBV19, with D perhaps TRBD1 (5 bases). This CDR3 region has 12 residues. The germline V gene has CDR1 LNHDA and CDR2 SQIVND (reference sequence). The V gene lost 4 bases and the J gene lost 10 bases, with 11 bases spanning the gap. The DNA for the CDR3 is TGTGCCAGTAGTACCAGGGTGGGGGAGCAGTTCTTC. This encodes CASSTRVGEQFF.

The chain uses TRBV28 and TRBJ1-2, with D possibly matching TRBD1 (5 bases). Trimming stripped 7 bases from V and 5 bases from J, with 11 bases between. Per germline, CDR1 MDHEN and CDR2 SYDVKM. The CDR3 extends over 12 amino acids. The CDR3 reads CASTQTVYGYTF. The CDR3 nucleotides are TGTGCCAGCACCCAGACAGTTTATGGCTACACCTTC.

V gene TRBV19 combines with J gene TRBJ1-2; D not resolved. The germline V gene encodes CDR1 LNHDA and CDR2 SQIVND (reference sequence). Deletions cut 0 bases from V and 4 bases from J, with 3 bases between. The CDR3 runs 12 residues. The CDR3 spells CASSIEVYGYTF. CDR3 coding DNA: TGTGCCAGTAGTATAGAAGTCTATGGCTACACCTTC.

This chain links TRBV5-1 with TRBJ2-2; TRBD1 might be the D (6 bases). Trimming cost V 4 bases and J 10 bases, with 11 bases left between them. The CDR3 is 12 residues long. Germline CDR1 and CDR2: SGHRS and YFSETQ. CDR3 sequence: CASSVAGEELFF. The CDR3 coding sequence is TGCGCCAGCAGCGTGGCAGGGGAGGAGCTGTTTTTT.

This clone came up once. This chain uses TRBV28 with TRBJ1-2, with 10 bases identical to TRBD1. This CDR3 contains 17 residues. Germline V gene data show CDR1 as MDHEN and CDR2 as SYDVKM. V lost 4 bases and J lost 3; bases outside the gene matches: 11. Here the CDR3 DNA reads TGTGCCAGCAGTTCTCAGGAAGGACAGGGGGTAGACTATGGCTACACCTTC. This gives the protein CASSSQEGQGVDYGYTF.

The chain is built from TRBV7-2 and TRBJ2-7; 8 bases line up with TRBD2. Trimming at V came to 0 bases and at J to 6 bases, leaving 7 bases not matched to a gene. The CDR3 spans 15 residues. The germline V gene has CDR1 SGHTA and CDR2 FQGNSA. In nucleotides, the CDR3 is TGTGCCAGCAGCTTAGCGGGTAGCGGGGTTCGCGAGCAGTACTTC. Translating it yields CASSLAGSGVREQYF.

This rearrangement joins TRBV7-2 to TRBJ1-3; 7 positions agree with TRBD1. This CDR3 is built from 14 residues. Germline V CDR1 and CDR2: SGHTA, FQGNSA. V dropped 5 bases and J dropped 3; count of bases not matched to a gene: 4. The CDR3 bases are TGTGCCAGCAGCACTAGACAGGGTGGAAACACCATATATTTT. It is translated as CASSTRQGGNTIYF.

This chain links TRBV6-2 or TRBV6-3 with TRBJ1-2; D gene uncertain. Germline V gives CDR1 MNHEY, CDR2 SVGEGT. The V end lost 5 bases, the J end lost 0 bases, and 13 bases lay between the germline ends. The CDR3 spans 15 residues. CDR3 nucleotides: TGTGCCAGCAGTATTAGTCCAGCTCCTAACTATGGCTACACCTTC. Translated, it gives CASSISPAPNYGYTF.

This chain joins TRBV5-1 and TRBJ1-5; the D gene is possibly TRBD1 (5 bases). The germline V and J ends were trimmed by 1 base and 1 base, with 9 bases remaining between them. The CDR3 has 15 amino acids. Germline CDR1 reads SGHRS; CDR2 reads YFSETQ. The CDR3 here is CASSLMGGSNQPQHF. CDR3 DNA sequence: TGCGCCAGCAGCTTGATGGGGGGGAGCAATCAGCCCCAGCATTTT.

This clone was detected only once. V is TRBV19 and J is TRBJ2-2; TRBD1 is a possible D gene (5 bases). The CDR3 has 14 amino acids. Trimming took off 5 bases at V and 7 bases at J, with 14 bases between the two ends. CDR1 is LNHDA and CDR2 is SQIVND in the germline V gene (reference sequence). The CDR3 spells CASSGALEIGELFF. The CDR3 DNA reads as TGTGCCAGTAGTGGGGCCCTGGAGATCGGGGAGCTGTTTTTT.